The sequence of this T cell receptor beta chain was determined in a study of T-cell memory formation after mild COVID-19. Regarding the study as a whole: Memory sampled before infection contained some responding clones, suggesting cross-reactive memory joined.

This CDR3 is built from 13 residues. Germline V gene sequence: CDR1 MNHEY, CDR2 SVGAGI. Trimming pared 6 bases from V and 3 bases from J, leaving 11 bases between. One entry per CDR3 protein, called by TCRdb with MiXCR from the 5' RACE reads. The table lists 300,000 to 400,000 distinct CDR3 sequences, approximately 16% of them singletons, with around 22% in the top ten. About this clonotype itself: What it binds is not known.

Sequenced input: PBMCs or a T cell subset sorted from them (not recorded which). The chain employs TRBV6-5 and TRBJ1-1; D call uncertain. The receptor was isolated from a man younger than 35 who had mild COVID-19 (a few samples of this study predate the infection). Cell type and time point are not known. The CDR3: CASRPRPDTEAFF. CDR3 nucleotide sequence: TGTGCCAGCAGGCCCCGACCAGACACTGAAGCTTTCTTT.